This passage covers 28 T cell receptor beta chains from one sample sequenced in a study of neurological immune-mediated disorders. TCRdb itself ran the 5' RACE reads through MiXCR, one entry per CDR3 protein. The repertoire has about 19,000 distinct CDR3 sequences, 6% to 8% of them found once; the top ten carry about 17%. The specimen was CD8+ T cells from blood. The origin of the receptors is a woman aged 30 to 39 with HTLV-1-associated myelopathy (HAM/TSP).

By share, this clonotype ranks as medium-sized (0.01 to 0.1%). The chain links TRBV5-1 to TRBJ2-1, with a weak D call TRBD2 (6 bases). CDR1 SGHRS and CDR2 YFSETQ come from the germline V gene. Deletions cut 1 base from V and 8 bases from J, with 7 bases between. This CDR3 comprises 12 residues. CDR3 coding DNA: TGCGCCAGCAGCTTGCCGGGGGATGAGCAGTTCTTC. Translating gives CASSLPGDEQFF.

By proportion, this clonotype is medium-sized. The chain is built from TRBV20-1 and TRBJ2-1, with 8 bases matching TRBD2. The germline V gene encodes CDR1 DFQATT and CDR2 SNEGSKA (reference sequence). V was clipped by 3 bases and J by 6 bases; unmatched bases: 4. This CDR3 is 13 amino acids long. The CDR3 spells CSASGGAANEQFF. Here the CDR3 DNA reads TGCAGTGCTAGCGGGGGGGCCGCCAATGAGCAGTTCTTC.

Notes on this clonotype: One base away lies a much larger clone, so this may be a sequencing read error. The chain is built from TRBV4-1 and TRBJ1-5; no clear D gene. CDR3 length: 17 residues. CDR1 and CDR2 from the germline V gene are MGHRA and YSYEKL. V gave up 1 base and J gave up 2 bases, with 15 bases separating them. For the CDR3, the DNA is TGCGCCAGCAGCCAAGTCGTTAGTGGTCCGGGCAATCAGCCCCAGCATTTT. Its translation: CASSQVVSGPGNQPQHF.

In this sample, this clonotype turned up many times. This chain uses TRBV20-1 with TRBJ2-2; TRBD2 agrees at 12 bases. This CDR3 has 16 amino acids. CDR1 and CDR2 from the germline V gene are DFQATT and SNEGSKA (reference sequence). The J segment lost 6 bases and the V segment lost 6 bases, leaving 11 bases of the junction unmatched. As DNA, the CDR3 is TGCAGTGCCTCCCCTACTAGCGGGGGGCGGGCCGGGGAGCTGTTTTTT. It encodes CSASPTSGGRAGELFF.

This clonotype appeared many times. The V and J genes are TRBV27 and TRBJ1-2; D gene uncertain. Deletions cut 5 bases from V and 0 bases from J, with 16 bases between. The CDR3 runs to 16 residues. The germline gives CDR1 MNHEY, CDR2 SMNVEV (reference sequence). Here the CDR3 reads CASSHFAGPTNYGYTF. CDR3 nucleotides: TGTGCCAGCAGTCATTTCGCAGGACCCACTAACTATGGCTACACCTTC.

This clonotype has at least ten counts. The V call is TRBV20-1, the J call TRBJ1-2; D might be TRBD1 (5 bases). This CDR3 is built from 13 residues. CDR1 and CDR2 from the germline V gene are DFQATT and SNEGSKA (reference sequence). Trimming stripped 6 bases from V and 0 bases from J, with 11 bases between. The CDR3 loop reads CSAEGLTNYGYTF. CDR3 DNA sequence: TGCAGTGCCGAGGGACTTACTAACTATGGCTACACCTTC.

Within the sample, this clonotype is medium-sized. CDR3 in DNA: TGCAGTGCTAGAGACACGGAGTTCTATGGCTACACCTTC. It yields the protein CSARDTEFYGYTF. The rearrangement joins TRBV20-1 to TRBJ1-2; D is unclear. Trimming cost V 0 bases and J 4 bases, with 9 bases left between them. Germline CDR1 and CDR2: DFQATT and SNEGSKA (reference sequence). This CDR3 spans 13 amino acids.

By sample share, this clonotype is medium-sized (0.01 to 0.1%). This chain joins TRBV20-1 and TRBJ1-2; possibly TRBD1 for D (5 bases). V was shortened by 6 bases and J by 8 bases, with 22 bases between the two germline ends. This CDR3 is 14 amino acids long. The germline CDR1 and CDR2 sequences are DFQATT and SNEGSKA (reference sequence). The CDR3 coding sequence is TGCAGTGCCCTAGGCGGGCAGGGTGATTGGGGCTACACCTTC. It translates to CSALGGQGDWGYTF.

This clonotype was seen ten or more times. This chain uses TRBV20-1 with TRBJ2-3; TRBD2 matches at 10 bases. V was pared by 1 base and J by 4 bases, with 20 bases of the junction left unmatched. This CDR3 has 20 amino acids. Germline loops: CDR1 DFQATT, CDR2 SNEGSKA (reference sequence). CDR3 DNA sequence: TGCAGTGCTAGAGTTCTTTGGGACACCGCATGGACTAGCGGTTCAGATACGCAGTATTTT. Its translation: CSARVLWDTAWTSGSDTQYF.

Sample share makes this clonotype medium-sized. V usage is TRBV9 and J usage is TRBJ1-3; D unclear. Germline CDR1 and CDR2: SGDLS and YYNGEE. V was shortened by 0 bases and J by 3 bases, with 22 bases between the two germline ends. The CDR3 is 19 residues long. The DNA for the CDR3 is TGTGCCAGCAGCGTAGAGAGTCCCCTGTCGTCCAGCGATGGAAACACCATATATTTT. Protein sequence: CASSVESPLSSSDGNTIYF.

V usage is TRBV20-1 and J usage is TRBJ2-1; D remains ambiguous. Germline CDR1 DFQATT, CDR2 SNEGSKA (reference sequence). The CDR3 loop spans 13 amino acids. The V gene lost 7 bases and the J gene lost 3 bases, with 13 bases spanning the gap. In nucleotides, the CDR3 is TGCAGTGATACCGGAACAAGCTACAATGAGCAGTTCTTC. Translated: CSDTGTSYNEQFF.

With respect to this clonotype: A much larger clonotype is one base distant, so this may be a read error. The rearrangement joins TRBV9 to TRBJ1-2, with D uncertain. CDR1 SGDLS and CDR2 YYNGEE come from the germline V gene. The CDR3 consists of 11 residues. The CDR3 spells CAISALHGYTF. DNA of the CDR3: TGTGCCATCAGCGCCTTGCATGGCTACACCTTC.

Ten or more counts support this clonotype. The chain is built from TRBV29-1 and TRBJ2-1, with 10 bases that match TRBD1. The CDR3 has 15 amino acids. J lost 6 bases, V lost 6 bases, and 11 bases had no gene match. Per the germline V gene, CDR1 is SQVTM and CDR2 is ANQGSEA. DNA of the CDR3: TGCAGCGTAAAAATCCGGGACAGGGGTTCCAATGAGCAGTTCTTC. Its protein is CSVKIRDRGSNEQFF.

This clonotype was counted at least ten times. Here the CDR3 reads CASSYSKGNTEAFF. As DNA, the CDR3 is TGTGCCAGCAGTTACTCGAAGGGAAACACTGAAGCTTTCTTT. The chain links TRBV6-5 to TRBJ1-1; no definite D call. Germline assignment: CDR1 MNHEY and CDR2 SVGAGI. With 0 bases removed from V and 2 bases from J, the gap between germline ends came to 7 bases. CDR3 length: 14 amino acids.

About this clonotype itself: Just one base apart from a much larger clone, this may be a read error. The chain's CDR3 is CASIQSGRMNTEAFF. The DNA of the CDR3 is TGTGCCAGCATCCAATCGGGTCGGATGAACACTGAAGCTTTCTTT. The V gene is TRBV16, the J gene TRBJ1-1; D unclear. The CDR3 sequence is 15 residues long. Germline loops: CDR1 KGHSY, CDR2 FQNENV.

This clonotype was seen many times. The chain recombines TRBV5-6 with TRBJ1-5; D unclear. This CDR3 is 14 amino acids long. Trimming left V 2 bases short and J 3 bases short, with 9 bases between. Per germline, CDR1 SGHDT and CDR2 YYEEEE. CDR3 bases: TGTGCCAGCAGCTTCGGGAACAACAATCAGCCCCAGCATTTT. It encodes CASSFGNNNQPQHF.

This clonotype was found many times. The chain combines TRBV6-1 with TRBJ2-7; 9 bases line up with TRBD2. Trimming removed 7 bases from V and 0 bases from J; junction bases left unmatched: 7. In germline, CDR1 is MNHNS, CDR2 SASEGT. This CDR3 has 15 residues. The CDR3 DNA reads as TGTGCCAGCACCCCTTATAGCGGGGGCTCCTACGAGCAGTACTTC. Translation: CASTPYSGGSYEQYF.

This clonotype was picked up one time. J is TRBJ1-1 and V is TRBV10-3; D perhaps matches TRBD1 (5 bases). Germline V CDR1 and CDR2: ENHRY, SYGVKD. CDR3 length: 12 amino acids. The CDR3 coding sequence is TGTGACACCGGGACGGAATACACTGAAGCTTTCTTT. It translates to CDTGTEYTEAFF.

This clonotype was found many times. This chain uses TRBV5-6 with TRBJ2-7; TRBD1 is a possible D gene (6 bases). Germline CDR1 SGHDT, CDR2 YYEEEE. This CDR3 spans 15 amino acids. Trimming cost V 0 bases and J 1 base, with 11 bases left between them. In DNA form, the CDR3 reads TGTGCCAGCAGCTTGGGGACAGCTGGTTCCTACGAGCAGTACTTC. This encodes CASSLGTAGSYEQYF.

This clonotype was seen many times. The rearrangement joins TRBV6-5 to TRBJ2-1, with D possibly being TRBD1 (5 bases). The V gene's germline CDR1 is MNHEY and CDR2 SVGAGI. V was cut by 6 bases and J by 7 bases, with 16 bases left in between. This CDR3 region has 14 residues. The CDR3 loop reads CASRASGMRNEQFF. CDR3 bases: TGTGCCAGCAGAGCCTCAGGGATGAGAAATGAGCAGTTCTTC.

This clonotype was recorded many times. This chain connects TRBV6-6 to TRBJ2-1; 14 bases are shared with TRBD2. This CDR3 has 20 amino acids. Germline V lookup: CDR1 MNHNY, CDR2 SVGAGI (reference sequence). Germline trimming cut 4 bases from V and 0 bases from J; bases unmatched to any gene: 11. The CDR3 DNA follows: TGTGCCAGCAGTTTCACCCGACTAGCGGGGGGGGGGAGCTCCTACAATGAGCAGTTCTTC. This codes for CASSFTRLAGGGSSYNEQFF.

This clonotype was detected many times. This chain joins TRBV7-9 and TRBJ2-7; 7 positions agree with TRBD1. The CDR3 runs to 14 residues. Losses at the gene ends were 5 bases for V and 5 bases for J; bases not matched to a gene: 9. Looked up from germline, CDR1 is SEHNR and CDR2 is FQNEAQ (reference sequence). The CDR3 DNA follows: TGTGCCAGCAGCCCGACAGGGTTTCTGGACGAGCAGTACTTC. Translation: CASSPTGFLDEQYF.

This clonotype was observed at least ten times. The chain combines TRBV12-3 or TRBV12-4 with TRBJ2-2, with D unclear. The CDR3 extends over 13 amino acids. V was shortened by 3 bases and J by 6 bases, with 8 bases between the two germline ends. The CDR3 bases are TGTGCCAGCAGTTTTAGTCCAGCCGGGGAGCTGTTTTTT. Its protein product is CASSFSPAGELFF.

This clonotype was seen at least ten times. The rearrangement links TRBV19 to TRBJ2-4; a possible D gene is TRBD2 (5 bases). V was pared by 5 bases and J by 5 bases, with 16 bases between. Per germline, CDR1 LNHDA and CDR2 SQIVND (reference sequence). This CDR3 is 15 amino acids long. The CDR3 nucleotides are TGTGCCAGTAGTTCCTTCAACGAGGGAGAAAACATTCAGTACTTC. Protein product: CASSSFNEGENIQYF.

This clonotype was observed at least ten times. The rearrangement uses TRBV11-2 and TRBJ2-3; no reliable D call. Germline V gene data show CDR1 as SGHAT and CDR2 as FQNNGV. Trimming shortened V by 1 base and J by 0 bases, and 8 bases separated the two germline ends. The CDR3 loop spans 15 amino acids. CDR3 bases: TGTGCCAGCAGCTTAGCCCCCCGTAGCACAGATACGCAGTATTTT. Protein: CASSLAPRSTDTQYF.

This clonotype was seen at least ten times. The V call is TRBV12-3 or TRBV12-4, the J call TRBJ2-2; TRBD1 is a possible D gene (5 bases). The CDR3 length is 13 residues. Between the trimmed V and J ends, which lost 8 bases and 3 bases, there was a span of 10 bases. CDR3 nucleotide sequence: TGTGCCAGCGAAAGGGGTGACACCGGGGAGCTGTTTTTT. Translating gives CASERGDTGELFF.

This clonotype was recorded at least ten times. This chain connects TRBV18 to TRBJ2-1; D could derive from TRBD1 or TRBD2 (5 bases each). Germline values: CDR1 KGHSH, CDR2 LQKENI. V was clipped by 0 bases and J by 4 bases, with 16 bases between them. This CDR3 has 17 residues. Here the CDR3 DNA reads TGTGCCAGCTCACCACCAGAATCGGGACCTAATTACAATGAGCAGTTCTTC. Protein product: CASSPPESGPNYNEQFF.

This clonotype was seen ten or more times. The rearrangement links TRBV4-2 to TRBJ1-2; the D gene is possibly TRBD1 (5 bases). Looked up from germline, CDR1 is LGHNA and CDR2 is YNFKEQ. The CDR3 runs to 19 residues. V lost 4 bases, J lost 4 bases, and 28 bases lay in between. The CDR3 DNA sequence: TGTGCCAGCAGCCGCCCGGACCTACGGGAGGGGCAGAAAGGCTATGGCTACACCTTC. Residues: CASSRPDLREGQKGYGYTF.